The 30 T cell receptor beta chains below were found in one sample sequenced in a study of regulatory T cells in long-lasting Graves disease (dated by TCRdb to about 2021). Library preparation used multiplex PCR. TCRdb shows the sequencer as Illumina HiSeq 4000. TCR beta libraries were built with iRepertoire HTBI primers and Arm-PCR amplification of CDR3 regions. TCRdb's own reprocessing of the public reads used fastp at Q25 and MiXCR and kept productive beta chains. Records with the same CDR3 protein are collapsed into one entry carrying the most frequent genes and DNA. The sample table contains 300,000 to 400,000 distinct CDR3 sequences; only one count was recorded for about 20% of them. The ten most abundant clones make up 25% to 30% of the sample. According to the study, the label for this sample's time point signals: persistent/refractory GD, antithyroid drugs over 5 years with positive TRAb. For both TCR sequencing and RNA sequencing, RNA was extracted from PBMCs using TRIzol.

The sequenced sample was peripheral blood mononuclear cells (PBMCs), obtained when the disease was refractory, from a patient treated with antithyroid drugs. Receptors originate from a female donor with Graves disease.

This clonotype came up many times. V is TRBV18 and J is TRBJ1-2; D gene uncertain. The CDR3 has 15 amino acids. CDR1 and CDR2 (germline): KGHSH, LQKENI. Trimming removed 2 bases from V and 4 bases from J, with 14 bases in between. The CDR3 region has the DNA TGTGCCAGCTCACCAAATCATCCGGGGAGCTATGGCTACACCTTC. Amino acid sequence: CASSPNHPGSYGYTF.

This chain connects TRBV27 to TRBJ2-7; D remains ambiguous. The germline V gene has CDR1 MNHEY and CDR2 SMNVEV (reference sequence). CDR3 length: 13 amino acids. The V end was cut by 3 bases, the J end by 2 bases, with 8 bases between. The CDR3 region is CASSFKRPYEQYF. CDR3 DNA: TGTGCCAGCAGTTTTAAAAGACCCTACGAGCAGTACTTC.

There are many counts of this clonotype. The chain employs TRBV2 and TRBJ1-5; D is ambiguous. CDR1 and CDR2 (germline): SNHLY, FYNNEI. This CDR3 is 14 amino acids long. V shed 4 bases and J shed 3 bases, with 10 bases lying between them. Here the CDR3 reads CASSVGTVNQPQHF. The DNA for the CDR3 is TGTGCCAGCAGTGTGGGAACAGTCAATCAGCCCCAGCATTTT.

A single count supports this clonotype. CDR3: CASSAHRENYTF. The CDR3 region has the DNA TGTGCCAGCAGCGCCCACAGGGAAAACTACACCTTC. The V and J genes are TRBV9 and TRBJ1-2; possible D gene TRBD1, 6 bases. Looked up from germline, CDR1 is SGDLS and CDR2 is YYNGEE. The CDR3 runs to 12 residues. Trimming shortened V by 3 bases and J by 10 bases, and 13 bases separated the two germline ends.

This clonotype was seen only a few times. V usage is TRBV24-1 and J usage is TRBJ2-3; possible D gene TRBD2, 5 bases. There are 18 residues in the CDR3. Germline assignment: CDR1 KGHDR and CDR2 SFDVKD. Trimming pared 4 bases from V and 0 bases from J, leaving 19 bases between. In DNA form, the CDR3 reads TGTGCCACCAGTGACCCCCTGCGTGAGGGCCATAGCACAGATACGCAGTATTTT. Its protein is CATSDPLREGHSTDTQYF.

This clonotype was counted between two and nine times. The V gene is TRBV28, the J gene TRBJ1-1; no firm D call. Per germline, CDR1 MDHEN and CDR2 SYDVKM. The germline V and J ends were trimmed by 8 bases and 11 bases, with 18 bases remaining between them. CDR3 length equals 12 residues. The chain's CDR3 is CASSLTPARAFF. DNA of the CDR3: TGTGCCAGCTCTTTAACCCCCGCCCGGGCTTTCTTT.

The chain carries TRBV5-5 and TRBJ2-2, with D tentatively TRBD1 (6 bases). The CDR3 contains 16 residues. V was pared by 4 bases and J by 0 bases, with 13 bases between. Germline CDR1 is SGHKS and CDR2 is YYEKEE (reference sequence). The CDR3 region is CASSADSSTNTGELFF. Here the CDR3 DNA reads TGTGCCAGCAGCGCGGACAGTAGTACGAACACCGGGGAGCTGTTTTTT. The complete variable domain, with remaining parts taken from reference TRBV5-5 and TRBJ2-2, reads DAGVTQSPTHLIKTRGQQVTLRCSPISGHKSVSWYQQVLGQGPQFIFQYYEKEERGRGNFPDRFSARQFPNYSSELNVNALLLGDSALYLCASSADSSTNTGELFFGEGSRLTVL.

In its sample, this clonotype was seen many times. This sequence joins TRBV24-1 and TRBJ2-2; 8 positions match TRBD2. Per the germline V gene, CDR1 is KGHDR and CDR2 is SFDVKD. CDR3 length: 16 amino acids. J gave up 2 bases and V 7 bases, and 8 bases lay outside the gene matches. CDR3 region: CATRPSGLGNTGELFF. The DNA of the CDR3 is TGTGCCACCAGGCCCTCGGGACTAGGCAACACCGGGGAGCTGTTTTTT.

The table lists this clonotype with many counts. The genes are TRBV7-9 and TRBJ1-2; D ambiguous. The CDR3 has 15 amino acids. In germline, CDR1 is SEHNR, CDR2 FQNEAQ (reference sequence). V dropped 3 bases and J dropped 2 bases, with 13 bases sitting between them. CDR3 sequence reads: CASSFSIGANYGYTF. The CDR3 DNA reads TGTGCCAGCAGCTTTTCCATTGGAGCGAACTATGGCTACACCTTC.

The chain uses TRBV10-1 and TRBJ1-1; D is perhaps TRBD1 (5 bases). V was trimmed by 2 bases and J by 6 bases, leaving 13 bases between them. The CDR3 runs to 14 residues. From germline, CDR1 is WNHNN and CDR2 SYGVQD (reference sequence). In nucleotides, the CDR3 is TGCGCCAGCAGTGAGCCCGGGGGGAGGGCTGAAGCTTTCTTT. It encodes CASSEPGGRAEAFF.

This clonotype was recorded only once. The chain joins TRBV5-4 to TRBJ2-2, with 8 nucleotides matching TRBD1. CDR1 and CDR2 (germline): SGHNT, YYREEE (reference sequence). The V gene end was trimmed by 4 bases and the J gene end by 5 bases; junction bases not matched to a gene: 10. The CDR3 covers 16 residues. CDR3 nucleotides: TGTGCCAGCAGCACCTCAGGGGGCGCCGGGACCGGGGAGCTGTTTTTT. Protein: CASSTSGGAGTGELFF.

This chain connects TRBV7-2 to TRBJ2-7, with D maybe TRBD2 (5 bases). The V end lost 5 bases, the J end lost 2 bases, and 10 bases lay between the germline ends. The length of the CDR3 is 13 residues. CDR1 is SGHTA and CDR2 is FQGNSA in the germline V gene. CDR3 nucleotide sequence: TGTGCCAGCAGCACCCGGGAAGCCTACGAGCAGTACTTC. Its protein is CASSTREAYEQYF.

This clonotype showed up just a few times. The V and J genes are TRBV12-3 or TRBV12-4 and TRBJ1-1; D is perhaps TRBD1 (5 bases). The V and J ends lost 6 bases and 2 bases respectively, with 13 bases between them. CDR3 length: 14 residues. The CDR3 sequence is CASSHGGDNTEAFF. The CDR3 nucleotides read TGTGCCAGCAGCCACGGGGGGGACAACACTGAAGCTTTCTTT.

This clonotype appeared a few times. The rearrangement links TRBV20-1 to TRBJ2-5; D may correspond to TRBD1 or TRBD2 (6 bases each). Germline lookup yields CDR1 DFQATT and CDR2 SNEGSKA (reference sequence). V was shortened by 3 bases and J by 4 bases, with 15 bases between the two germline ends. This CDR3 comprises 14 residues. CDR3: CSARRGAQAETQYF. The CDR3 coding sequence is TGCAGTGCTAGGAGGGGGGCGCAGGCAGAGACCCAGTACTTC.

At least ten counts were recorded for this clonotype. The genes are TRBV12-3 or TRBV12-4 and TRBJ2-7; tentatively, D is TRBD1 (5 bases). The germline V and J ends were trimmed by 0 bases and 6 bases, with 9 bases remaining between them. CDR3 size: 13 residues. The CDR3 loop reads CASSLALDSEQYF. CDR3 nucleotides: TGTGCCAGCAGTTTAGCGCTTGACAGCGAGCAGTACTTC.

In this sample, this clonotype turned up many times. The chain uses TRBV28 and TRBJ1-2; the D is unclear. V dropped 3 bases and J dropped 5 bases, with 10 bases sitting between them. In germline, CDR1 is MDHEN, CDR2 SYDVKM. CDR3 length: 13 amino acids. CDR3 in DNA: TGTGCCAGCAGTTTTGCCCAGCTTTATGGCTACACCTTC. It translates to CASSFAQLYGYTF.

The chain combines TRBV20-1 with TRBJ2-7; D is possibly TRBD1 (6 bases). The CDR3 loop spans 14 amino acids. Deletions cut 2 bases from V and 3 bases from J, with 14 bases between. CDR1 is DFQATT, CDR2 SNEGSKA, per germline (reference sequence). The DNA of the CDR3 is TGCAGTGCTAGATTTTCCGACAGGTTCTACGAGCAGTACTTC. Protein sequence: CSARFSDRFYEQYF.

About this clonotype itself: One base away lies a much larger clone, so this may be a sequencing read error. CDR3 region: CASSEDRQGLYEQCF. The CDR3 DNA reads as TGTGCCAGCAGTGAAGATCGACAGGGGTTATACGAGCAGTGCTTC. The rearrangement joins TRBV2 to TRBJ2-7; 8 bases are a match to TRBD1. Germline values: CDR1 SNHLY, CDR2 FYNNEI. The CDR3 sequence is 15 residues long.

This chain uses TRBV19 with TRBJ2-7; TRBD2 aligns across 7 bases. The germline V gene encodes CDR1 LNHDA and CDR2 SQIVND (reference sequence). The CDR3 consists of 14 residues. V lost 5 bases and J lost 2; bases outside the gene matches: 6. The CDR3 DNA sequence: TGTGCCAGTAGTCGCGCTAGCGGTACCTACGAGCAGTACTTC. Residues: CASSRASGTYEQYF.

The chain couples TRBV5-1 to TRBJ1-1; 10 bases line up with TRBD1. Trimming took 4 bases from V and 0 from J; bases not matched to a gene: 3. The germline CDR1 and CDR2 sequences are SGHRS and YFSETQ. The CDR3 sequence is 15 residues long. This chain's CDR3 is CASSRDRGMNTEAFF. CDR3 nucleotides: TGCGCCAGCAGCCGGGACAGGGGCATGAACACTGAAGCTTTCTTT.

This clonotype was observed a few times. The rearrangement joins TRBV7-9 to TRBJ2-2, with D perhaps TRBD2 (6 bases). The length of the CDR3 is 17 residues. Trimming took off 8 bases at V and 6 bases at J, with 25 bases between the two ends. Germline V gene lookup returns CDR1 SEHNR and CDR2 FQNEAQ (reference sequence). The CDR3 spells CASVLELGGGYSGELFF. The CDR3 DNA reads TGTGCCAGCGTTTTGGAACTCGGGGGAGGCTATTCCGGGGAGCTGTTTTTT.

The chain carries TRBV24-1 and TRBJ2-3; D tentatively reads TRBD1 or TRBD2 (5 bases each). V shed 3 bases and J shed 5 bases, with 8 bases lying between them. Germline V gene lookup returns CDR1 KGHDR and CDR2 SFDVKD. The CDR3 runs to 13 residues. The CDR3, as DNA: TGTGCCACCAGTGATCCAGGGAGAGATACGCAGTATTTT. This encodes CATSDPGRDTQYF.

This clonotype has only a few counts. This chain joins TRBV6-1 and TRBJ1-5; D gene ambiguous. There are 15 residues in the CDR3. Looked up from germline, CDR1 is MNHNS and CDR2 is SASEGT. Trimming removed 2 bases from V and 4 bases from J, with 12 bases in between. The CDR3, as DNA: TGTGCCAGCAGTGAAAGGGTTTATCTAAATCAGCCCCAGCATTTT. This translates into CASSERVYLNQPQHF.

This clonotype was counted only a few times. V usage is TRBV30 and J usage is TRBJ1-1, with a weak D call TRBD1 (5 bases). The V gene lost 0 bases and the J gene lost 1 base, with 9 bases spanning the gap. This CDR3 has 14 amino acids. Germline values: CDR1 GTSNPN, CDR2 SVGIG (reference sequence). The CDR3 protein is CAWSVLGGNTEAFF. CDR3 coding DNA: TGTGCCTGGAGTGTCTTGGGGGGGAACACTGAAGCTTTCTTT.

This clonotype appeared many times. The chain is built from TRBV11-2 and TRBJ2-7, with D unclear. Germline CDR1 SGHAT, CDR2 FQNNGV. There are 13 residues in the CDR3. V was clipped by 1 base and J by 6 bases, with 10 bases between them. The CDR3 loop is CASSLALRSEQYF. The CDR3 DNA follows: TGTGCCAGCAGCTTAGCCCTCCGGTCCGAGCAGTACTTC.

Ten or more counts support this clonotype. The V call is TRBV25-1, the J call TRBJ2-7; D might be TRBD1 (6 bases). Trimming shortened V by 6 bases and J by 6 bases, and 18 bases separated the two germline ends. The CDR3 has 14 residues. CDR1 and CDR2 (germline): MGHDK, SYGVNS. CDR3: CASSPRDIHREQYF. CDR3 in DNA: TGTGCCAGCAGCCCCCGGGACATTCATCGCGAGCAGTACTTC.

The chain is built from TRBV4-1 and TRBJ2-5; D not certain. V lost 0 bases, J lost 1 base, and 9 bases lay in between. The CDR3 runs 15 residues. The germline CDR1 and CDR2 sequences are MGHRA and YSYEKL. As DNA, the CDR3 is TGCGCCAGCAGCCAAGAAACGGCACCCCAAGAGACCCAGTACTTC. Its protein product is CASSQETAPQETQYF.

This clonotype has just a few counts. The chain has TRBV19 and TRBJ2-4; 13 bases are a match to TRBD2. The germline CDR1 and CDR2 sequences are LNHDA and SQIVND (reference sequence). The CDR3 covers 20 residues. V was clipped by 6 bases and J by 1 base; unmatched bases: 15. The CDR3 sequence is CASSTGPGLAGPVAKNIQYF. The CDR3 nucleotides read TGTGCCAGTAGCACCGGGCCGGGACTAGCGGGGCCTGTCGCCAAAAACATTCAGTACTTC.

This clonotype appeared a few times. V usage is TRBV4-1 and J usage is TRBJ1-4; D is possibly TRBD1 (5 bases). In germline, CDR1 is MGHRA, CDR2 YSYEKL. CDR3 length equals 16 residues. The V gene lost 4 bases and the J gene lost 1 base, with 13 bases spanning the gap. The CDR3 sequence is CASSRQGLGTNEKLFF. The CDR3 nucleotides read TGCGCCAGCAGCCGGCAGGGTCTAGGAACTAATGAAAAACTGTTTTTT.

The V and J genes are TRBV7-6 and TRBJ2-1; D remains unclear. CDR3 length equals 13 residues. Trimming removed 2 bases at V and 8 bases at J, with 10 bases between. Looked up from germline, CDR1 is SGHVS and CDR2 is FNYEAQ. CDR3 bases: TGTGCCAGCAGCTTAAACAGCCGCTATGAGCAGTTCTTC. This encodes CASSLNSRYEQFF.